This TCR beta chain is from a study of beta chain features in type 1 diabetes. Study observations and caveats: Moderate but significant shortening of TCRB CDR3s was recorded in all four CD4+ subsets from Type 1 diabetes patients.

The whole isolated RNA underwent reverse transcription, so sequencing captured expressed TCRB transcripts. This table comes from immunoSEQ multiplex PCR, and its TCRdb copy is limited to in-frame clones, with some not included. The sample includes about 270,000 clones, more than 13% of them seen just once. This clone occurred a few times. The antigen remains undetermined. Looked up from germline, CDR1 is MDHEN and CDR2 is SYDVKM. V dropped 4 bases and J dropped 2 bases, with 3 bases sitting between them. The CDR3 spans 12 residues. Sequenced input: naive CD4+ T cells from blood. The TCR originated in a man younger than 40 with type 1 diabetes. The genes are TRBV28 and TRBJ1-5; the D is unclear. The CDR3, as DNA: TGTGCCAGCAGTTCAGGCAATCAGCCCCAGCATTTT. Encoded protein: CASSSGNQPQHF.